The sequence of this T cell receptor (beta chain) was determined in a study of blood T cell repertoires in COVID-19. Across about two dozen US areas, participants ranged in age from roughly 18 to 95 years. Donors in Cohort 3 who had recovered were those with two negative PCRs, healthcare professional clearance, or resolution of their symptoms. Original handling: Estimates of nucleated cell counts were drawn from the amplification of reference gene primers. Sequencing was performed with immunoSEQ multiplex PCR; in TCRdb, only in-frame clones are kept and a portion is missing. The DNA gave D and trimming, while V, J and clone size come from that table. Of about 320,000 clones in the sample, roughly nine tenths were seen once. The CDR3 is made up of 13 amino acids. CDR1 and CDR2 from the germline V gene are MGHDK and SYGVNS. V lost 3 bases and J 3 bases, leaving 6 bases between the germline ends.

Sequenced input: PBMCs or T cells enriched from blood (not recorded which). The chain is built from TRBV25-1 and TRBJ2-1; D gene ambiguous. This clonotype was obtained from a man between 60 and 75 years old who had recovered from COVID-19. The CDR3 reads CASSEYNYNEQFF. CDR3 in DNA: TGTGCCAGCAGTGAGTACAACTACAATGAGCAGTTCTTC.